These 17 T cell receptor beta chains were sequenced from one sample in a study of blood T cells in healthy people across ages. The authors ran a second PCR of about 7 to 11 cycles using a sample-barcoded 5' primer and a J-beta primer mix. Using its own MiXCR run on the 5' RACE reads, TCRdb lists one record per CDR3 protein. Among roughly 1,800,000 distinct CDR3 sequences listed, just under 50% were seen once. Input material: blood. These receptors were obtained from a woman aged 40-49 years in good health.

The chain combines TRBV7-2 with TRBJ2-6; 10 bases map to TRBD1. Looked up from germline, CDR1 is SGHTA and CDR2 is FQGNSA. The V and J ends lost 5 bases and 5 bases, in that order; junction bases with no gene match: 3. CDR3 length: 15 residues. CDR3 region: CASSRQGAWANVLTF. Written as DNA, the CDR3 is TGTGCCAGCAGCCGACAGGGGGCCTGGGCCAACGTCCTGACTTTC.

The chain recombines TRBV28 with TRBJ2-1; 9 bases fit TRBD2. V lost 2 bases to trimming and J lost 8 bases; unmatched junction nucleotides: 10. Germline V gene sequence: CDR1 MDHEN, CDR2 SYDVKM. The CDR3 is made up of 16 amino acids. DNA for the CDR3: TGTGCCAGCAGTTTAAACGCGGGGGGGCCGAACGATGAGCAGTTCTTC. As protein: CASSLNAGGPNDEQFF.

The CDR3 nucleotides read TGTGCCAGCAGTATTTGGAGCGGGGATCAGCCCCAGCATTTT. It is translated as CASSIWSGDQPQHF. The chain links TRBV6-1 to TRBJ1-5; D gene unclear. V lost 5 bases, J lost 5 bases, and 13 bases lay in between. Germline assignment: CDR1 MNHNS and CDR2 SASEGT. CDR3 size: 14 residues.

The chain has TRBV11-2 and TRBJ1-2; possibly TRBD1 for D (6 bases). The germline V gene has CDR1 SGHAT and CDR2 FQNNGV. CDR3 length: 13 amino acids. Deletions cut 5 bases from V and 5 bases from J, with 12 bases between. For the CDR3, the DNA is TGTGCCAGCAGCCAACAGGGTGAATATGGCTACACCTTC. The encoded protein is CASSQQGEYGYTF.

Only a few counts were recorded for this clonotype. This chain connects TRBV4-2 to TRBJ2-1; D is ambiguous. The CDR3 is made up of 15 amino acids. Germline loops: CDR1 LGHNA, CDR2 YNFKEQ. The V end was cut by 1 base, the J end by 5 bases, with 12 bases between. The CDR3 protein is CASSQGRAANNEQFF. CDR3 nucleotides: TGTGCCAGCAGCCAAGGACGGGCGGCAAACAATGAGCAGTTCTTC.

The rearrangement links TRBV10-3 to TRBJ2-1, with TRBD1 identical over 7 bases. CDR3 length: 13 amino acids. V lost 3 bases to trimming and J lost 8 bases; unmatched junction nucleotides: 4. In germline, CDR1 is ENHRY, CDR2 SYGVKD. DNA for the CDR3: TGTGCCATCAGTGATACAGGGGTGGATGAGCAGTTCTTC. The encoded protein is CAISDTGVDEQFF.

V and J are TRBV15 and TRBJ2-1, with 10 bases identical to TRBD2. The germline V gene has CDR1 LNHNV and CDR2 YYDKDF (reference sequence). There are 15 residues in the CDR3. Germline trimming cut 3 bases from V and 4 bases from J; bases unmatched to any gene: 3. CDR3 bases: TGTGCCACCAGCAGGGATAGCGGGGGGTACAATGAGCAGTTCTTC. Translated, it gives CATSRDSGGYNEQFF.

V is TRBV20-1 and J is TRBJ2-3; 7 positions agree with TRBD1. The V gene's germline CDR1 is DFQATT and CDR2 SNEGSKA (reference sequence). This CDR3 is 13 amino acids long. V lost 5 bases to trimming and J lost 8 bases; unmatched junction nucleotides: 10. The CDR3 is CSAHPAGGSTQYF. The CDR3 coding sequence is TGCAGTGCTCATCCCGCAGGGGGAAGTACGCAGTATTTT.

V gene TRBV6-2 or TRBV6-3 combines with J gene TRBJ2-2, with 8 bases matching TRBD2. Germline values: CDR1 MNHEY, CDR2 SVGEGT. The CDR3 loop spans 16 amino acids. Unmatched junction bases numbered 13, after V lost 9 bases and J lost 4 bases. The CDR3 loop reads CASAGRAGAGTGELFF. CDR3 in DNA: TGTGCCAGTGCGGGTCGAGCGGGGGCAGGCACCGGGGAGCTGTTTTTT.

The rearrangement joins TRBV7-9 to TRBJ2-1; D is unclear. The CDR3 length is 14 residues. From germline, CDR1 is SEHNR and CDR2 FQNEAQ (reference sequence). V shed 4 bases and J shed 5 bases, with 12 bases lying between them. CDR3 DNA: TGTGCCAGCAGCTCAGGCTTGAGTAACAATGAGCAGTTCTTC. This sequence encodes CASSSGLSNNEQFF.

The table lists this clonotype with a few counts. V usage is TRBV28 and J usage is TRBJ2-7, with TRBD1 identical over 8 bases. V shed 5 bases and J 0 bases; nucleotides not matched to a gene: 6. The germline CDR1 and CDR2 sequences are MDHEN and SYDVKM. CDR3 length equals 15 residues. The CDR3: CASSTRQGSSYEQYF. CDR3 nucleotide sequence: TGTGCCAGCAGTACCCGACAGGGGAGCTCCTACGAGCAGTACTTC.

The count of this clonotype is one. The chain uses TRBV15 and TRBJ1-4, with D possibly matching TRBD1 (6 bases). V was trimmed by 0 bases and J by 2 bases, leaving 13 bases between them. CDR1 LNHNV and CDR2 YYDKDF come from the germline V gene (reference sequence). CDR3 length equals 17 residues. The CDR3 DNA follows: TGTGCCACCAGCAGAGATGCCAGGGGTTGGACTAATGAAAAACTGTTTTTT. Its translation: CATSRDARGWTNEKLFF.

This sequence joins TRBV7-2 and TRBJ2-7; 7 nucleotides agree with TRBD1. CDR1 and CDR2 from the germline V gene are SGHTA and FQGNSA. The V segment lost 5 bases and the J segment 6 bases; nucleotides outside the gene matches: 10. The CDR3 has 14 residues. As DNA, the CDR3 is TGTGCCAGCAGCCCGGTTGACAGGGTTGGCGAGCAGTACTTC. Translation: CASSPVDRVGEQYF.

This clonotype was observed many times. V and J are TRBV7-2 and TRBJ2-1, with a tentative D call TRBD2 (6 bases). V lost 5 bases, J lost 4 bases, and 18 bases lay in between. Germline V gives CDR1 SGHTA, CDR2 FQGNSA. The CDR3 covers 16 residues. In nucleotides, the CDR3 is TGTGCCAGCAGCCTTTACCCCGTGGAGGGGTACAATGAGCAGTTCTTC. Protein: CASSLYPVEGYNEQFF. Looking up the rest from reference TRBV7-2 and TRBJ2-1 gives the full variable domain: GAGVSQSPSNKVTEKGKDVELRCDPISGHTALYWYRQSLGQGLEFLIYFQGNSAPDKSGLPSDRFSAERTGGSVSTLTIQRTQQEDSAVYLCASSLYPVEGYNEQFFGPGTRLTVL.

This chain links TRBV4-3 with TRBJ1-4; 8 nucleotides line up with TRBD1. Germline CDR1 and CDR2: LGHNA and YSLEER. After removal of 1 base from V and 7 bases from J, the junction contained 8 bases not matched to a gene. The CDR3 length is 16 residues. Written as DNA, the CDR3 is TGCGCCAGCAGCCAAGGTTCAGGACAGGGTTTTGAAAAACTGTTTTTT. This translates into CASSQGSGQGFEKLFF.

This clonotype was picked up a small number of times. The chain uses TRBV7-9 and TRBJ2-7; D may match TRBD1 or TRBD2 (5 bases each). V shed 0 bases and J shed 12 bases, with 15 bases lying between them. The CDR3 length is 13 residues. CDR1 and CDR2 (germline): SEHNR, FQNEAQ (reference sequence). CDR3 protein: CASSLAGTDNTYF. The CDR3 DNA is TGTGCCAGCAGCTTAGCTGGGACGGATAACACGTACTTC.

This chain connects TRBV2 to TRBJ2-5, with a tentative D call TRBD1 (5 bases). Per the germline V gene, CDR1 is SNHLY and CDR2 is FYNNEI. This CDR3 is 12 amino acids long. V shed 5 bases and J shed 6 bases, with 10 bases lying between them. CDR3 amino acids: CASSWTSQTQYF. DNA of the CDR3: TGTGCCAGCAGTTGGACATCGCAGACCCAGTACTTC.